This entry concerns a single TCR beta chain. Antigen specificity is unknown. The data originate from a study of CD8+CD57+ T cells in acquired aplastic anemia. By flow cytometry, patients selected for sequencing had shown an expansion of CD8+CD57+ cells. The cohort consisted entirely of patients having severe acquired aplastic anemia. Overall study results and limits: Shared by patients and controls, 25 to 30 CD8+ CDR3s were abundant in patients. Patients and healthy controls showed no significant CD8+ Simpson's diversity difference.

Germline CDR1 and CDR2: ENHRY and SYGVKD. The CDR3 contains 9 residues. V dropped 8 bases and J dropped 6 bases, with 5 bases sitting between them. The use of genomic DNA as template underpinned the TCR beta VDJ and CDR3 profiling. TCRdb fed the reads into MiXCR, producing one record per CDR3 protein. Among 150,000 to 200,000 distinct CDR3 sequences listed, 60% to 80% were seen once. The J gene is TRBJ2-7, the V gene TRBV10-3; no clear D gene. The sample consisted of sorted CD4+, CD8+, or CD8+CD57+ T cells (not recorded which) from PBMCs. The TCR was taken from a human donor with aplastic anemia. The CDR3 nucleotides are TGTGCCATCGGAGTCGAGCAGTACTTC. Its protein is CAIGVEQYF.